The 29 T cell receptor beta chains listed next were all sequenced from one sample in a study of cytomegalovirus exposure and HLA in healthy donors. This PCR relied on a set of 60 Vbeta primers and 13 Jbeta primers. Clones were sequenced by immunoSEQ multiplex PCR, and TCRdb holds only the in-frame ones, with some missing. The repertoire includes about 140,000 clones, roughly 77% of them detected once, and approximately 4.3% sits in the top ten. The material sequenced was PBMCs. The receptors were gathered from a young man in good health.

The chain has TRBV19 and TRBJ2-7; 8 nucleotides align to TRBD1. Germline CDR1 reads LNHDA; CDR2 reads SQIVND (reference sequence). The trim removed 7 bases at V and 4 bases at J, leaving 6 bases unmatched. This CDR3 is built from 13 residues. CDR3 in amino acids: CASNDRGTYEQYF. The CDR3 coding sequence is TGTGCCAGTAACGACAGGGGAACTTACGAGCAGTACTTC.

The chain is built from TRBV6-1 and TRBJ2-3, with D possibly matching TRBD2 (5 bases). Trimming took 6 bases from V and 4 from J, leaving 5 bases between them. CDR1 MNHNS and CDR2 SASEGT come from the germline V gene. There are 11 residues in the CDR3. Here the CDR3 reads CASRRADTQYF. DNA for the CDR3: TGTGCCAGCAGGAGGGCAGATACGCAGTATTTT.

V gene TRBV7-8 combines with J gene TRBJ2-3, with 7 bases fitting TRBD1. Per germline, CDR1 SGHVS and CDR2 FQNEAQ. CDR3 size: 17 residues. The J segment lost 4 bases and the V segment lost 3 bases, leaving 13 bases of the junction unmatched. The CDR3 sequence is CASSFTRIGGDPDTQYF. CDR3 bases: TGTGCCAGCAGCTTTACTAGGATAGGGGGCGATCCAGATACGCAGTATTTT.

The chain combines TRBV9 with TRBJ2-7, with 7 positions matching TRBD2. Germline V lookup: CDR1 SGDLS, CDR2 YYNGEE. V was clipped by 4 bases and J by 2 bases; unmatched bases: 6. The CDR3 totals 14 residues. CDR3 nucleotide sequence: TGTGCCAGCAGCCCAAGCGGGGCCCCCTACGAGCAGTACTTC. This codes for CASSPSGAPYEQYF.

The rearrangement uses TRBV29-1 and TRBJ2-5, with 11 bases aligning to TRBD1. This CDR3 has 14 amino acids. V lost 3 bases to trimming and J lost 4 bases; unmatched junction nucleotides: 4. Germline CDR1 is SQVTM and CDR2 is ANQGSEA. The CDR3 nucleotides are TGCAGCGTTGACTTGGGACAGGGGGGAGAGACCCAGTACTTC. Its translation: CSVDLGQGGETQYF.

CDR3 residues: CASRAPVRYEQYF. The DNA of the CDR3 is TGTGCCAGCAGGGCTCCAGTGCGGTACGAGCAGTACTTC. This sequence joins TRBV28 and TRBJ2-7; D gene unclear. With 6 bases removed from V and 4 bases from J, the gap between germline ends came to 13 bases. The CDR3 loop spans 13 amino acids. Germline V gene sequence: CDR1 MDHEN, CDR2 SYDVKM.

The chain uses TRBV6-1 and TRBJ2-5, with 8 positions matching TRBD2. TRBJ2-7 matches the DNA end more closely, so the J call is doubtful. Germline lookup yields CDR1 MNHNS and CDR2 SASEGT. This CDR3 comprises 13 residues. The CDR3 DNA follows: TGTGCCATCTCACGTAGCGGGATCTACGAGCAGTACTTC. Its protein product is CAISRSGIYEQYF.

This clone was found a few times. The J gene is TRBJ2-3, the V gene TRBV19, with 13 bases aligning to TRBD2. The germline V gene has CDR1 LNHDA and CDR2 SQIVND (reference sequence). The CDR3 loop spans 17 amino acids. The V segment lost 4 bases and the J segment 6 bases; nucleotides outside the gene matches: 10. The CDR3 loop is CASSRLAGGTTDDTQYF. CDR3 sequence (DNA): TGTGCCAGTAGTAGACTAGCGGGAGGAACCACAGATGATACGCAGTATTTT.

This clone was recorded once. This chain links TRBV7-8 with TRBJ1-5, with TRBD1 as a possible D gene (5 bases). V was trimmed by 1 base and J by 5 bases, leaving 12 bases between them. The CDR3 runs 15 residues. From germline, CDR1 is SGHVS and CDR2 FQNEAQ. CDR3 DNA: TGTGCCAGCAGCTTAGGTCACGGGGGGTATCAGCCCCAGCATTTT. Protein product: CASSLGHGGYQPQHF.

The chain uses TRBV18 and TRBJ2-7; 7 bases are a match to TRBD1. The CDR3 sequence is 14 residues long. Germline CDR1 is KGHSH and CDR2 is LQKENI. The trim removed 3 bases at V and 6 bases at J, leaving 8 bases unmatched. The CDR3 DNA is TGTGCCAGCTCACCCGACAGGGTATGGAGCGAGCAGTACTTC. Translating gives CASSPDRVWSEQYF. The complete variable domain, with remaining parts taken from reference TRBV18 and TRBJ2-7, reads NAGVMQNPRHLVRRRGQEARLRCSPMKGHSHVYWYRQLPEEGLKFMVYLQKENIIDESGMPKERFSAEFPKEGPSILRIQQVVRGDSAAYFCASSPDRVWSEQYFGPGTRLTVT.

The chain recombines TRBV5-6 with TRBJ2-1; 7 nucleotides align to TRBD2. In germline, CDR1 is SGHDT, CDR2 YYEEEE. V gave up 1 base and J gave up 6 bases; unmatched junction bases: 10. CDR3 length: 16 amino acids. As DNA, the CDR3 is TGTGCCAGCAGCTTGCTTGTGAGCGGGACTCTCAATGAGCAGTTCTTC. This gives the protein CASSLLVSGTLNEQFF.

Written as DNA, the CDR3 is TGTGCCAGCAGCTCCGGACTAGAGACCGAGCAGTACTTC. Protein product: CASSSGLETEQYF. J is TRBJ2-5 and V is TRBV7-3, with 7 positions matching TRBD2. The J call may be wrong; the DNA end is better matched by TRBJ2-7. This CDR3 contains 13 residues. The germline CDR1 and CDR2 sequences are SGHTA and FQGTGA.

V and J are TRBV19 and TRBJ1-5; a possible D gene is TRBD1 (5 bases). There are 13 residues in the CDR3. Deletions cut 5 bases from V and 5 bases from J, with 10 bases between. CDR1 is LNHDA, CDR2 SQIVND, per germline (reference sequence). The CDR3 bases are TGTGCCAGTAGTTCACAGGAACATCAGCCCCAGCATTTT. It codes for CASSSQEHQPQHF.

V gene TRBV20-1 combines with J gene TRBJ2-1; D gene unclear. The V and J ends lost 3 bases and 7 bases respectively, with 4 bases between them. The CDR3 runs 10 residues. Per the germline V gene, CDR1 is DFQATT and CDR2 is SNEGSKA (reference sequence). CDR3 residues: CSASLNEQFF. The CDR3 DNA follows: TGCAGTGCTAGCCTTAATGAGCAGTTCTTC.

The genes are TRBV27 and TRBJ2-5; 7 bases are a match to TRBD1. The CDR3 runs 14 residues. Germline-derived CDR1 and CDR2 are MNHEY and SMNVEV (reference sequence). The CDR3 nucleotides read TGTGGTCGGGACAGTCCCTCCTACCAAGAGACCCAGTACTTC. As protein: CGRDSPSYQETQYF.

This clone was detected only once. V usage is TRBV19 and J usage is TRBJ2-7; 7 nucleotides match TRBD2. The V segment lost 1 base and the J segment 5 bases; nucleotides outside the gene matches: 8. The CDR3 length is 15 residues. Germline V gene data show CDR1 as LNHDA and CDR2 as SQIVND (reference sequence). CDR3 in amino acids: CASSIGRLAWDEQYF. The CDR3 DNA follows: TGTGCCAGTAGTATAGGGAGACTAGCTTGGGACGAGCAGTACTTC.

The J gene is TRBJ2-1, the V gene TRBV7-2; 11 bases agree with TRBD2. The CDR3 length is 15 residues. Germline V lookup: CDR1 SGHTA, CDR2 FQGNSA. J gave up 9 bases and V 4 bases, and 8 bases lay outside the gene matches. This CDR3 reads CASSYIAGGPVEQFF. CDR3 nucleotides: TGTGCCAGCAGCTATATAGCGGGAGGGCCGGTTGAGCAGTTCTTC.

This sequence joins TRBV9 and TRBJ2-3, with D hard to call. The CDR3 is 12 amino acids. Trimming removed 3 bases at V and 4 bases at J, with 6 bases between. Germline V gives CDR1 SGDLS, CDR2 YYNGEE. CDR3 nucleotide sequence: TGTGCCAGCAGCGCCTTAGCAGATACGCAGTATTTT. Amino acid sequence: CASSALADTQYF.

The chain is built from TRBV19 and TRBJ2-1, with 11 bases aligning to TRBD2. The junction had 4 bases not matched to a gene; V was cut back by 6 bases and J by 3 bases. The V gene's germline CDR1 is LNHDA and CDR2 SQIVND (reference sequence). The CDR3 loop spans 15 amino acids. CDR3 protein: CASRTTSGGYNEQFF. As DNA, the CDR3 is TGTGCCAGTAGGACTACTAGCGGGGGCTACAATGAGCAGTTCTTC. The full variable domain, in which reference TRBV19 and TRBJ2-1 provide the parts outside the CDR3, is DGGITQSPKYLFRKEGQNVTLSCEQNLNHDAMYWYRQDPGQGLRLIYYSQIVNDFQKGDIAEGYSVSREKKESFPLTVTSAQKNPTAFYLCASRTTSGGYNEQFFGPGTRLTVL.

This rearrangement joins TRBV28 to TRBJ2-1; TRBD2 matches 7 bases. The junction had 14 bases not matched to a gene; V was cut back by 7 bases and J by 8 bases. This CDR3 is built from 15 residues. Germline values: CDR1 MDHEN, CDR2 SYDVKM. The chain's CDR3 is CASTLGGRTSDEQFF. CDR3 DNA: TGTGCCAGCACCCTTGGCGGGAGAACGTCCGATGAGCAGTTCTTC.

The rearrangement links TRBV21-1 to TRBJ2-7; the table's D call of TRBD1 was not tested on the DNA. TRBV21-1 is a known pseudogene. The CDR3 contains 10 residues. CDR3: CASPRHLQYF. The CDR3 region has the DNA TGTGCCAGCCCGCGACATTTGCAGTACTTC.

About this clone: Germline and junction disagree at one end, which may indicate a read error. CDR3 coding DNA: TGTTCCAGCAGCACAAGCGAGACCGGCTACGAGCAGTACTTC. It translates to CSSSTSETGYEQYF. J is TRBJ2-7 and V is TRBV7-9; D uncertain. Germline values: CDR1 SEHNR, CDR2 FQNEAQ (reference sequence). This CDR3 has 14 residues.

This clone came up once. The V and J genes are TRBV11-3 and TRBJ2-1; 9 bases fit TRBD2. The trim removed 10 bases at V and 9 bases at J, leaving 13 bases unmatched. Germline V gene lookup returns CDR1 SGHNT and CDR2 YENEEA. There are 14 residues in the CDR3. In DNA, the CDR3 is TGTGCCACCAGAGGCTTAGCGGGAGACGGTGAGCAGTTCTTC. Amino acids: CATRGLAGDGEQFF.

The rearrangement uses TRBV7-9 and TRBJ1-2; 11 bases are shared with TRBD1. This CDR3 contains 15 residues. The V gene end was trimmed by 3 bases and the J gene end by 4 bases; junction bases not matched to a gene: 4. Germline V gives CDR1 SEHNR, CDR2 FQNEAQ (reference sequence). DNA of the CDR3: TGTGCCAGCAGCTTTCCCGGACAGGGGGCCTATGGCTACACCTTC. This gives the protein CASSFPGQGAYGYTF.

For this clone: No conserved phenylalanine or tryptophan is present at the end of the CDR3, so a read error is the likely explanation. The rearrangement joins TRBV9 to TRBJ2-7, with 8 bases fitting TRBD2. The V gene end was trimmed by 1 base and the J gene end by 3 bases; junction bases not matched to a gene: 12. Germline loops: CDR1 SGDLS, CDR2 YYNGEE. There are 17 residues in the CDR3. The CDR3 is CASSVRPGRLASYEQYL. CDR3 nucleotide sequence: TGTGCCAGCAGCGTACGACCTGGTCGACTAGCGAGCTACGAGCAGTACCTC.

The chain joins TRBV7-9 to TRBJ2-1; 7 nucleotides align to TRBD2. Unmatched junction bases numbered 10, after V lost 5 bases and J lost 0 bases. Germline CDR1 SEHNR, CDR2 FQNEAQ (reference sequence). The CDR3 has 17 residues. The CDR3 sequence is CASSGWAGRDSYNEQFF. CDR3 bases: TGTGCCAGCAGCGGTTGGGCGGGGAGGGACTCCTACAATGAGCAGTTCTTC.

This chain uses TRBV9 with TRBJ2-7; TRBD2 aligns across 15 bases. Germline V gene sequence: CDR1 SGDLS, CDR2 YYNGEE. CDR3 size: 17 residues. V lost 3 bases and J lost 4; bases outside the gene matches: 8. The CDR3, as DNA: TGTGCCAGCAGCGCAGGGACTAGCGGGAGGCTCGGGTACGAGCAGTACTTC. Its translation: CASSAGTSGRLGYEQYF.

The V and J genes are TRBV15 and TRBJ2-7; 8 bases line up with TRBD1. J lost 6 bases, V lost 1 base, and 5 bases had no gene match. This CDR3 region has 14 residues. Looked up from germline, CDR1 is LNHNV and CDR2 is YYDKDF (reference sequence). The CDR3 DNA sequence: TGTGCCACCAGCAGAGCTTGGACAGGGACCGAGCAGTACTTC. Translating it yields CATSRAWTGTEQYF.

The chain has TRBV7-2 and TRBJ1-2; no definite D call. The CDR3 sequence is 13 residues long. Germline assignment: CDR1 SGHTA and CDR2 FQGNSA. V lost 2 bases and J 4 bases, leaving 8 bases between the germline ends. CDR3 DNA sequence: TGTGCCAGCAGCTTATCAGCGTCCTATGGCTACACCTTC. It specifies CASSLSASYGYTF.